A selection of T cell receptor beta chains follows, all from one sample in a study of T cells after yellow fever vaccination. TCRdb redid the calling of the 5' RACE reads with MiXCR, one entry per CDR3 protein. Here the sample spans about 360,000 distinct CDR3 sequences, 6.2% being singletons. The material was PBMCs, obtained 5 days after the yellow fever booster vaccination. Every receptor here comes from a young man who received the YFV17D yellow fever vaccine. Both conserved end residues are part of each CDR3. A D gene is named only where the DNA matches it firmly. A row's size may be missing; if present it is once, few, many or a size class.

j_call,v_call,clone_size,d_call,cdr3_aa,cdr3_nt
TRBJ2-3,TRBV19,few,NA,CASSPLREWGTDTQYF,TGTGCCAGTAGTCCCTTGAGGGAGTGGGGCACAGATACGCAGTATTTT
TRBJ1-6,TRBV12-5,NA,NA,CASGSGTPKDSLSYNSPLHF,TGTGCTAGTGGTTCTGGGACCCCGAAGGACTCATTGTCCTATAATTCACCCCTCCACTTT
TRBJ2-5,TRBV20-1,NA,NA,CSATDYIETQYF,TGCAGTGCTACGGACTACATAGAGACCCAGTACTTC
TRBJ2-7,TRBV5-4,few,NA,CASSPGTSVGEQYF,TGTGCCAGCAGCCCAGGGACTTCCGTGGGGGAGCAGTACTTC
TRBJ2-5,TRBV29-1,many,NA,CSGAAGMETQYF,TGCAGCGGTGCTGCGGGAATGGAGACCCAGTACTTC
TRBJ2-1,TRBV29-1,few,TRBD2,CSVETGTSGINEQFF,TGCAGCGTTGAGACCGGGACTAGCGGGATAAATGAGCAGTTCTTC
TRBJ2-1,TRBV20-1,NA,NA,CSARDGDSYNEQFF,TGCAGTGCTAGAGATGGGGACTCATACAATGAGCAGTTCTTC
TRBJ2-3,TRBV10-3,NA,NA,CAISEPTPDTQYF,TGTGCCATCAGTGAGCCTACGCCAGATACGCAGTATTTT
TRBJ2-1,TRBV5-1,many,NA,CASSLAGMTANEQFF,TGCGCCAGCAGCTTGGCCGGGATGACCGCCAATGAGCAGTTCTTC
TRBJ2-3,TRBV7-9,many,NA,CASSFYDTQYF,TGTGCCAGCAGCTTTTACGATACGCAGTATTTT
TRBJ2-1,TRBV11-1,many,NA,CASSLPGGGSGGYNEQFF,TGTGCCAGCAGCTTACCCGGGGGCGGGAGTGGGGGTTACAATGAGCAGTTCTTC
TRBJ2-1,TRBV11-2,many,TRBD2,CASSLEASGSGFYNEQFF,TGTGCCAGCAGCTTAGAGGCTAGCGGGAGTGGATTCTACAATGAGCAGTTCTTC
TRBJ2-7,TRBV12-3/TRBV12-4,NA,TRBD2,CASSLSGNGAYEQYF,TGTGCCAGCAGTCTTAGCGGGAACGGAGCCTACGAGCAGTACTTC
TRBJ2-7,TRBV29-1,few,TRBD2,CSVAGTSGGYEQYF,TGCAGCGTAGCAGGGACTAGCGGGGGCTACGAGCAGTACTTC
TRBJ2-4,TRBV7-2,many,NA,CASSLSNENIQYF,TGTGCCAGCAGCTTGTCAAATGAAAACATTCAGTACTTC
TRBJ2-5,TRBV15,many,TRBD2,CATKPGLASTETQYF,TGTGCCACTAAACCGGGACTAGCATCCACGGAGACCCAGTACTTC
TRBJ1-4,TRBV19,few,NA,CASSGPLRGEKLFF,TGTGCCAGTAGTGGCCCCCTGCGGGGTGAAAAACTGTTTTTT
TRBJ2-5,TRBV7-2,many,NA,CASSLDGLQETQYF,TGTGCCAGCAGCTTAGACGGGCTCCAAGAGACCCAGTACTTC
TRBJ1-5,TRBV7-2,many,NA,CASSLDSSPGNQPQHF,TGTGCCAGCAGCTTAGACTCTTCCCCCGGCAATCAGCCCCAGCATTTT
TRBJ2-7,TRBV30,few,NA,CAWSVSPGRLYEQYF,TGTGCCTGGAGTGTCTCGCCAGGGCGCCTCTACGAGCAGTACTTC
TRBJ2-2,TRBV7-9,many,NA,CASLITGELFF,TGTGCCAGCCTAATTACCGGGGAGCTGTTTTTT
TRBJ1-1,TRBV12-3/TRBV12-4,many,NA,CASSYGGLMNTEAFF,TGTGCCAGCAGTTATGGGGGGCTTATGAACACTGAAGCTTTCTTT
TRBJ2-5,TRBV29-1,NA,TRBD2,CSVDGTVAGYQETQYF,TGCAGCGTTGATGGAACCGTAGCGGGATACCAAGAGACCCAGTACTTC
TRBJ1-4,TRBV6-5,few,TRBD1,CASSYSPTGTGNEKLFF,TGTGCCAGCAGTTACTCGCCTACGGGGACAGGGAATGAAAAACTGTTTTTT
TRBJ2-3,TRBV20-1,many,TRBD2,CSAGLAGHGADTQYF,TGCAGTGCGGGACTAGCGGGCCACGGAGCAGATACGCAGTATTTT
TRBJ2-7,TRBV7-2,NA,NA,CASSLFISSYEQYFGYEQYF,NA
TRBJ2-3,TRBV20-1,NA,NA,CSVSRLTDTQYF,TGCAGTGTTTCGCGACTCACAGATACGCAGTATTTT
TRBJ2-7,TRBV29-1,many,TRBD2,CSVKLAGGSNEQYF,TGCAGCGTTAAACTAGCGGGAGGGTCCAACGAGCAGTACTTC
TRBJ2-1,TRBV7-6,NA,TRBD2,CASSLPIAGSSYNEQFF,TGTGCCAGCAGCTTACCCATAGCGGGGTCCTCCTACAATGAGCAGTTCTTC
TRBJ2-1,TRBV4-1,NA,NA,CASSQDQFRSGFGNEQFF,TGCGCCAGCAGCCAAGATCAGTTTAGGTCCGGTTTTGGCAATGAGCAGTTCTTC
TRBJ2-7,TRBV5-6,few,NA,CASSSLKRSVTGRGEQYF,TGTGCCAGCAGCAGCTTAAAACGGTCCGTGACAGGACGTGGCGAGCAGTACTTC
TRBJ2-7,TRBV27,few,TRBD2,CASSRPAAGVYEQYF,TGTGCCAGCAGTCGCCCGGCAGCGGGAGTATACGAGCAGTACTTC
TRBJ2-6,TRBV6-2/TRBV6-3,NA,NA,CASRGPVPSGANVLTF,TGTGCCAGCAGAGGGCCGGTACCCTCTGGGGCCAACGTCCTGACTTTC
TRBJ1-5,TRBV6-2/TRBV6-3,many,TRBD1,CASSYSIVAQGNQPQHF,TGTGCCAGCAGTTACTCGATTGTTGCACAGGGGAATCAGCCCCAGCATTTT
TRBJ2-5,TRBV10-3,many,NA,CATIGGAQETQYF,TGTGCCACCATTGGAGGAGCCCAAGAGACCCAGTACTTC
TRBJ2-7,TRBV20-1,few,NA,CSAMEGGPTYEQYF,TGCAGTGCTATGGAGGGAGGTCCGACCTACGAGCAGTACTTC
TRBJ1-6,TRBV9,NA,NA,CASSVAPDNNSPLHF,TGTGCCAGCAGCGTAGCCCCGGACAATAATTCACCCCTCCACTTT
TRBJ2-5,TRBV7-8,many,TRBD2,CASSLGRGGPYF,TGTGCCAGCAGCTTAGGTCGGGGGGGGCCGTACTTC
TRBJ2-6,TRBV10-3,few,TRBD2,CAISERGSGRIYGANVLTF,TGTGCCATCAGTGAGAGGGGTAGCGGGAGAATCTATGGGGCCAACGTCCTGACTTTC
TRBJ2-2,TRBV11-2,once,NA,CASSDGHPGELFF,TGTGCCAGCAGCGACGGACATCCCGGGGAGCTGTTTTTT
TRBJ2-3,TRBV7-2,few,NA,CASSPASRGMDTQYF,TGTGCCAGCAGCCCGGCTAGCCGCGGAATGGATACGCAGTATTTT